The entry below describes one T cell receptor (beta chain). This entry is derived from a study of control samples from healthy donors and cancer patients. TCRdb keeps only in-frame clones here, not all; method: immunoSEQ multiplex PCR. The sample holds 110,000 to 150,000 clones, 92% seen once. The CDR3 is 15 residues long. The J segment lost 8 bases and the V segment lost 3 bases, leaving 10 bases of the junction unmatched. CDR1 and CDR2 from the germline V gene are GTSNPN and SVGIG (reference sequence). The clonotype originates from a young man in good health. Sequencing was performed on blood. The chain uses TRBV30 and TRBJ1-2; 12 bases line up with TRBD1. The CDR3 bases are TGTGCCTGGAGACCCCCGGGACAGGGGGCAAGGGGCTACACCTTC. It translates to CAWRPPGQGARGYTF. Looking up the rest from reference TRBV30 and TRBJ1-2 gives the full variable domain: SQTIHQWPATLVQPVGSPLSLECTVEGTSNPNLYWYRQAAGRGLQLLFYSVGIGQISSEVPQNLSASRPQDRQFILSSKKLLLSDSGFYLCAWRPPGQGARGYTFGSGTRLTVV.